Following are 10 T cell receptor beta chains from one sample sequenced in a study of T cell responses to AZD1222 COVID-19 vaccine. TCRdb keeps only in-frame clones here, not all; method: immunoSEQ multiplex PCR. The sample lists approximately 130,000 clones; about 94% were seen once. The source material was peripheral blood, sampled on day 0 of AZD1222 vaccination. Source of these receptors: an adult in good health.

The rearrangement joins TRBV4-2 to TRBJ2-1; no definite D call. This CDR3 has 15 residues. Germline assignment: CDR1 LGHNA and CDR2 YNFKEQ. The ends were cut back, 1 base at V and 3 bases at J, with 10 bases in the middle. CDR3 residues: CASSQAASLYNEQFF. In DNA form, the CDR3 reads TGTGCCAGCAGCCAAGCCGCCTCCCTCTACAATGAGCAGTTCTTC.

The chain employs TRBV7-6 and TRBJ2-3; 7 bases are shared with TRBD2. V shed 2 bases and J 1 base; nucleotides not matched to a gene: 15. CDR1 is SGHVS and CDR2 is FNYEAQ in the germline V gene. This CDR3 is 19 amino acids long. CDR3 DNA: TGTGCCAGCAGCTTACGGCCCGGGTGGGAGGGGACGCGCACAGATACGCAGTATTTT. Protein: CASSLRPGWEGTRTDTQYF. Full variable domain (rest looked up from reference TRBV7-6 and TRBJ2-3): GAGVSQSPRYKVTKRGQDVALRCDPISGHVSLYWYRQALGQGPEFLTYFNYEAQQDKSGLPNDRFSAERPEGSISTLTIQRTEQRDSAMYRCASSLRPGWEGTRTDTQYFGPGTRLTVL.

The genes are TRBV7-9 and TRBJ2-7; TRBD2 matches 8 bases. In germline, CDR1 is SEHNR, CDR2 FQNEAQ (reference sequence). The CDR3 is 15 amino acids. The J segment lost 5 bases and the V segment lost 1 base, leaving 7 bases of the junction unmatched. CDR3 sequence: CASSLVRGGHNEQYF. CDR3 in DNA: TGTGCCAGCAGCTTAGTACGGGGGGGCCACAACGAGCAGTACTTC.

The J gene is TRBJ2-1, the V gene TRBV6-5; 9 nucleotides match TRBD1. Germline loops: CDR1 MNHEY, CDR2 SVGAGI. After removal of 7 bases from V and 8 bases from J, the junction contained 12 bases not matched to a gene. This CDR3 has 15 residues. DNA for the CDR3: TGTGCCAGCACCATACAGGGGGCCGGGGCCCATGAGCAGTTCTTC. Its protein is CASTIQGAGAHEQFF.

The rearrangement uses TRBV9 and TRBJ1-2, with D uncertain. The CDR3 is 12 amino acids. V lost 4 bases, J lost 14 bases, and 18 bases lay in between. Germline assignment: CDR1 SGDLS and CDR2 YYNGEE. CDR3 residues: CASSTTWTGRTF. The CDR3 coding sequence is TGTGCCAGCAGCACTACTTGGACGGGGAGGACCTTC.

This clone showed up just once. This sequence joins TRBV29-1 and TRBJ1-1; 10 bases agree with TRBD1. The CDR3 is 18 residues long. Per germline, CDR1 SQVTM and CDR2 ANQGSEA. Trimming at V came to 6 bases and at J to 4 bases, leaving 20 bases not matched to a gene. The CDR3, as DNA: TGCAGCGTGGACTCCGGGACAGGGGTGGGTGGTAGCTTCACTGAAGCTTTCTTT. This encodes CSVDSGTGVGGSFTEAFF.

This sequence joins TRBV18 and TRBJ1-6; 7 bases align to TRBD1. The CDR3 loop spans 15 amino acids. Germline lookup yields CDR1 KGHSH and CDR2 LQKENI. V gave up 5 bases and J gave up 3 bases; unmatched junction bases: 4. CDR3: CASSLGTVYNSPLHF. In nucleotides, the CDR3 is TGTGCCAGCTCATTGGGGACAGTCTATAATTCACCCCTCCACTTT.

The genes are TRBV11-2 and TRBJ1-2; the D is unclear. V lost 1 base and J lost 0, with 6 bases in between. Germline CDR1 is SGHAT and CDR2 is FQNNGV. The CDR3 runs to 14 residues. The CDR3 reads CASSLGPTNYGYTF. CDR3 DNA: TGTGCCAGCAGCTTAGGCCCGACTAACTATGGCTACACCTTC.

The CDR3 DNA is TGTGCCAGCAGCCGTACAGGGGGAAATCAGCCCCAGCATTTT. The encoded protein is CASSRTGGNQPQHF. The chain couples TRBV6-8 to TRBJ1-5; 8 positions agree with TRBD1. Trimming took 6 bases from V and 4 from J; bases not matched to a gene: 5. The CDR3 extends over 14 amino acids. Per germline, CDR1 MNHGY and CDR2 SAAAGT.

V gene TRBV6-2 or TRBV6-3 combines with J gene TRBJ2-6, with a weak D call TRBD2 (7 bases). V lost 4 bases, J lost 4 bases, and 17 bases lay in between. The CDR3 extends over 17 amino acids. CDR1 and CDR2 from the germline V gene are MNHEY and SVGEGT. CDR3 coding DNA: TGTGCCAGCAGTTCCCTCGTGGGGGGGCTGGGGGCCAACGTCCTGACTTTC. Protein sequence: CASSSLVGGLGANVLTF.